This TCR beta chain was captured in a study of Graves' ophthalmopathy and Graves' hyperthyroidism. About the research overall: There was a collection of peripheral blood at initial diagnosis, before any treatment.

Comments on this clonotype: What it binds is not known.

RNA transcripts were the source from which TCR beta CDR3 regions were amplified. A first-round RT-PCR used HTBI primers, followed by a second-round multiplex PCR. TCRdb analysed the multiplex PCR reads with MiXCR anew, one entry per CDR3 protein. The table records 650,000 to 900,000 distinct CDR3 sequences, around 40% of them present only once. Uncontrolled infections, other autoimmune diseases, pregnancy or lactation barred patients from enrollment. The study's findings and limits: Blood shared most expanded thyroid clonotypes above 0.001 frequency. Ophthalmopathy versus stable hyperthyroidism: 13-signature model gave 87.88% sensitivity, around 81% specificity.

The sequence was collected from an adult man with Graves' ophthalmopathy. The sequenced sample was peripheral blood.

CDR3 DNA: TGTGCCAGCGGGTTCCGGACAGGAAGGAACACTGAAGCTTTCTTT. Translation gives CASGFRTGRNTEAFF. The chain combines TRBV11-1 with TRBJ1-1, with TRBD1 matching 7 bases. Unmatched junction bases numbered 10, after V lost 8 bases and J lost 1 base. The CDR3 is 15 residues long. The germline V gene has CDR1 SGHAT and CDR2 FQDESV (reference sequence). Full variable domain (outside the CDR3, taken from reference TRBV11-1 and TRBJ1-1): EAEVAQSPRYKITEKSQAVAFWCDPISGHATLYWYRQILGQGPELLVQFQDESVVDDSQLPKDRFSAERLKGVDSTLKIQPAELGDSAMYLCASGFRTGRNTEAFFGQGTRLTVV.